Following are 20 T cell receptor beta chains from one sample sequenced in a study of blood T cell repertoires in COVID-19. Here immunoSEQ multiplex PCR was the method, and the copy in TCRdb shows in-frame clones only, minus some. The table shows roughly 130,000 clones, with roughly 77% occurring only once. Specimen: peripheral blood. These receptors were collected from a man aged 55 to 70 with active or convalescent COVID-19.

V usage is TRBV6-2 or TRBV6-3 and J usage is TRBJ2-2; TRBD2 aligns across 10 bases. CDR3 length: 13 residues. Per the germline V gene, CDR1 is MNHEY and CDR2 is SVGEGT. Trimming cost V 4 bases and J 8 bases; bases outside gene matches: 1. CDR3 nucleotides: TGTGCCAGCAGTTCGACTAGCGGGGGGGAGCTGTTTTTT. This sequence encodes CASSSTSGGELFF.

The V and J genes are TRBV10-1 and TRBJ2-7; 7 bases map to TRBD1. In germline, CDR1 is WNHNN, CDR2 SYGVQD (reference sequence). CDR3 length: 13 amino acids. V gave up 3 bases and J gave up 4 bases; unmatched junction bases: 3. The CDR3 sequence is CASSDGTEYEQYF. The CDR3 DNA reads as TGCGCCAGCAGTGACGGGACAGAGTACGAGCAGTACTTC.

This clone was counted between two and nine times. The rearrangement joins TRBV7-3 to TRBJ2-7, with 8 bases matching TRBD1. This CDR3 is built from 15 residues. CDR1 is SGHTA and CDR2 is FQGTGA in the germline V gene. After removal of 2 bases from V and 5 bases from J, the junction contained 8 bases not matched to a gene. CDR3 sequence (DNA): TGTGCCAGCAGCTTACAAATCGGGACAGGAGACGAGCAGTACTTC. It translates to CASSLQIGTGDEQYF.

The chain combines TRBV6-2 or TRBV6-3 with TRBJ2-2, with D possibly being TRBD1 (6 bases). Trimming pared 6 bases from V and 4 bases from J, leaving 15 bases between. The CDR3 is 15 amino acids. From germline, CDR1 is MNHEY and CDR2 SVGEGT. CDR3: CASSPDQGSTGELFF. DNA of the CDR3: TGTGCCAGCAGCCCGGACCAGGGGAGCACCGGGGAGCTGTTTTTT.

This chain connects TRBV7-7 to TRBJ2-2; TRBD1 matches 8 bases. Germline V gene sequence: CDR1 SSHAT, CDR2 FNYEAQ (reference sequence). V shed 0 bases, J shed 5 bases, and the junction held 5 bases outside the gene matches. The CDR3 loop spans 16 amino acids. The CDR3 sequence is CASSLAQGARTGELFF. The DNA of the CDR3 is TGTGCCAGCAGCTTAGCGCAGGGGGCGAGGACCGGGGAGCTGTTTTTT.

This clone was seen a handful of times. A read error may produce the germline difference seen at one junction end. The V and J genes are TRBV27 and TRBJ2-5; TRBD2 agrees at 9 bases. The CDR3 contains 17 residues. The germline gives CDR1 MNHEY, CDR2 SMNVEV (reference sequence). CDR3 in amino acids: CASRFGVAGGGQETQYF. In DNA form, the CDR3 reads TGTGCCAGCCGTTTTGGCGTGGCGGGAGGGGGTCAAGAGACCCAGTACTTC.

The chain employs TRBV9 and TRBJ2-3; D is ambiguous. The CDR3 has 13 residues. V was trimmed by 3 bases and J by 4 bases, leaving 9 bases between them. Germline V lookup: CDR1 SGDLS, CDR2 YYNGEE. The DNA for the CDR3 is TGTGCCAGCAGCGAGCCGGGTCCAGATACGCAGTATTTT. The encoded protein is CASSEPGPDTQYF. Full variable domain (missing parts from reference TRBV9 and TRBJ2-3): DSGVTQTPKHLITATGQRVTLRCSPRSGDLSVYWYQQSLDQGLQFLIQYYNGEERAKGNILERFSAQQFPDLHSELNLSSLELGDSALYFCASSEPGPDTQYFGPGTRLTVL.

The chain recombines TRBV5-6 with TRBJ1-4; 9 bases map to TRBD1. Germline loops: CDR1 SGHDT, CDR2 YYEEEE. V shed 4 bases, J shed 4 bases, and the junction held 14 bases outside the gene matches. The CDR3 covers 18 residues. CDR3 sequence (DNA): TGTGCCAGCAGCCCGCGGGGGACAGGGCCCCCGATTAATGAAAAACTGTTTTTT. Translated: CASSPRGTGPPINEKLFF. The full variable domain, with the rest looked up from reference TRBV5-6 and TRBJ1-4, is DAGVTQSPTHLIKTRGQQVTLRCSPKSGHDTVSWYQQALGQGPQFIFQYYEEEERQRGNFPDRFSGHQFPNYSSELNVNALLLGDSALYLCASSPRGTGPPINEKLFFGSGTQLSVL.

This chain links TRBV11-2 with TRBJ2-7, with 9 bases lining up with TRBD2. Germline values: CDR1 SGHAT, CDR2 FQNNGV. V dropped 4 bases and J dropped 1; count of bases not matched to a gene: 11. The CDR3 runs 17 residues. The CDR3 DNA reads TGTGCCAGCAGCTCCAGGGATAGCGGGAGACCATCCTACGAGCAGTACTTC. Translating gives CASSSRDSGRPSYEQYF.

The rearrangement uses TRBV3-1 (or the pseudogene TRBV3-2) and TRBJ2-7; D possibly corresponds to TRBD1 (7 bases). The germline gives CDR1 LGHDT, CDR2 YNNKEL (reference sequence). The CDR3 length is 13 residues. The V gene lost 4 bases and the J gene lost 3 bases, with 10 bases spanning the gap. The CDR3 protein is CASSLQGGYEQYF. The CDR3 DNA sequence: TGTGCCAGCAGCCTCCAGGGGGGCTACGAGCAGTACTTC.

The J gene is TRBJ2-6, the V gene TRBV7-9, with D tentatively TRBD2 (5 bases). From germline, CDR1 is SEHNR and CDR2 FQNEAQ (reference sequence). There are 15 residues in the CDR3. The V gene lost 1 base and the J gene lost 2 bases, with 6 bases spanning the gap. The CDR3 loop reads CASSLVLAGANVLTF. The CDR3 DNA is TGTGCCAGCAGCTTAGTACTAGCTGGGGCCAACGTCCTGACTTTC. Full variable domain (outside the CDR3, taken from reference TRBV7-9 and TRBJ2-6): DTGVSQNPRHKITKRGQNVTFRCDPISEHNRLYWYRQTLGQGPEFLTYFQNEAQLEKSRLLSDRFSAERPKGSFSTLEIQRTEQGDSAMYLCASSLVLAGANVLTFGAGSRLTVL.

CDR3 DNA sequence: TGTGCCAGCAGCCCCCCGGGGGGGGGCAGGTACGAGCAGTACTTC. Translated: CASSPPGGGRYEQYF. The gene calls are TRBV3-1 (or the pseudogene TRBV3-2) and TRBJ2-7, with 8 nucleotides matching TRBD2. The ends lost 4 bases at V and 4 bases at J; junction bases unmatched: 9. The CDR3 covers 15 residues. CDR1 and CDR2 from the germline V gene are LGHDT and YNNKEL (reference sequence).

The chain couples TRBV18 to TRBJ2-7; TRBD1 matches 7 bases. This CDR3 comprises 14 residues. Germline CDR1 and CDR2: KGHSH and LQKENI. The junction had 8 bases not matched to a gene; V was cut back by 6 bases and J by 3 bases. CDR3 in DNA: TGTGCCAGCTCCCCGCAGGCAGGGGGCTACGAGCAGTACTTC. It yields the protein CASSPQAGGYEQYF.

The chain carries TRBV10-3 and TRBJ2-7; no clear D gene. V lost 3 bases and J 2 bases, leaving 8 bases between the germline ends. CDR1 and CDR2 (germline): ENHRY, SYGVKD. CDR3 length: 13 amino acids. The CDR3 nucleotides read TGTGCCATCAGTGACGACTCCACCTACGAGCAGTACTTC. Translation gives CAISDDSTYEQYF.

The V call is TRBV4-1, the J call TRBJ2-1; 7 bases line up with TRBD2. The V and J ends lost 4 bases and 1 base, in that order; junction bases with no gene match: 19. The V gene's germline CDR1 is MGHRA and CDR2 YSYEKL. The CDR3 covers 20 residues. This CDR3 reads CASSPLRLATAAGSYNEQFF. CDR3 DNA: TGCGCCAGCAGCCCCTTGCGACTAGCCACTGCTGCCGGATCCTACAATGAGCAGTTCTTC.

The chain employs TRBV19 and TRBJ2-3, with D uncertain. Germline V gene sequence: CDR1 LNHDA, CDR2 SQIVND (reference sequence). The CDR3 runs 14 residues. The V and J ends lost 1 base and 1 base respectively, with 6 bases between them. Here the CDR3 reads CASSIAGGTDTQYF. The CDR3 bases are TGTGCCAGTAGTATAGCGGGTGGCACAGATACGCAGTATTTT.

The chain couples TRBV7-8 to TRBJ2-7; perhaps TRBD1 as D (5 bases). This CDR3 region has 12 residues. V lost 5 bases to trimming and J lost 5 bases, with 10 bases between them. Germline CDR1 is SGHVS and CDR2 is FQNEAQ. The CDR3 coding sequence is TGTGCCAGCAGCCTGTCAGGGAACGAGCAGTACTTC. Translated, it gives CASSLSGNEQYF.

The chain couples TRBV9 to TRBJ2-1; 13 bases match TRBD2. The V segment lost 2 bases and the J segment 7 bases; nucleotides outside the gene matches: 6. CDR1 SGDLS and CDR2 YYNGEE come from the germline V gene. The CDR3 is 16 amino acids. The CDR3 protein is CASSVLLAGGSNEQFF. The CDR3, as DNA: TGTGCCAGCAGCGTTCTACTAGCGGGAGGGAGTAATGAGCAGTTCTTC.

The chain employs TRBV6-6 and TRBJ1-2; a weak D match, TRBD1 (5 bases). Germline V gene lookup returns CDR1 MNHNY and CDR2 SVGAGI (reference sequence). There are 13 residues in the CDR3. V was shortened by 6 bases and J by 8 bases, with 16 bases between the two germline ends. The CDR3 sequence is CASSAGPPGGYTF. CDR3 DNA: TGTGCCAGCAGCGCGGGACCCCCCGGCGGCTACACCTTC.

The J gene is TRBJ1-2, the V gene TRBV4-2, with D possibly matching TRBD1 (5 bases). Germline V gene lookup returns CDR1 LGHNA and CDR2 YNFKEQ. CDR3 length: 14 amino acids. Trimming removed 7 bases from V and 4 bases from J, with 16 bases in between. The CDR3 coding sequence is TGTGCCAGCAAGGGGCGGACGGAGGGCTATGGCTACACCTTC. Translated, it gives CASKGRTEGYGYTF.